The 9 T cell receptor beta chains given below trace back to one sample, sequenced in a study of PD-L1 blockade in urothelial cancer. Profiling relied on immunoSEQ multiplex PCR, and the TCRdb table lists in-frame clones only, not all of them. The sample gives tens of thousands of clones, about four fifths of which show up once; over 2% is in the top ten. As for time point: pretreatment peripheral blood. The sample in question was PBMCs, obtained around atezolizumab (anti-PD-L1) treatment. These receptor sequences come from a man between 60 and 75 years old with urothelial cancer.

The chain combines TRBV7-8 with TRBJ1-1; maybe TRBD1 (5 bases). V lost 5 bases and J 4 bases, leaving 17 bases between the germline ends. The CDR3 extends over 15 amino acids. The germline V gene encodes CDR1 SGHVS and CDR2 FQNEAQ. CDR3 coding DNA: TGTGCCAGCAGCCCACGACAGCCGGGAGGCACTGAAGCTTTCTTT. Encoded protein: CASSPRQPGGTEAFF.

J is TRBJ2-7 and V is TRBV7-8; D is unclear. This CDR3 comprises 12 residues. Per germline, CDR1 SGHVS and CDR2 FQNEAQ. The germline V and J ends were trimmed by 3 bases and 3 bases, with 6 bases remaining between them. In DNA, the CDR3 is TGTGCCAGCAGCTTGAACAACTACGAGCAGTACTTC. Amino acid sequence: CASSLNNYEQYF.

CDR3 nucleotide sequence: TGTGCCAGCAGCTTAGCCGCCGGGACAGGGGCGCCGGAGACCCAGTACTTC. It encodes CASSLAAGTGAPETQYF. V and J are TRBV7-9 and TRBJ2-5, with TRBD1 identical over 10 bases. The CDR3 loop spans 17 amino acids. The V and J ends lost 0 bases and 5 bases, in that order; junction bases with no gene match: 9. Germline V lookup: CDR1 SEHNR, CDR2 FQNEAQ (reference sequence).

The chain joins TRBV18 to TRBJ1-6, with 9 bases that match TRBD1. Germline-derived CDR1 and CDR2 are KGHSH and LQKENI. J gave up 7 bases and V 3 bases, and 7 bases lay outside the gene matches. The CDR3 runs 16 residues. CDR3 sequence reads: CASSPKTGGSNSPLHF. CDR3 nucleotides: TGTGCCAGCTCACCCAAAACAGGGGGCAGCAATTCACCCCTCCACTTT. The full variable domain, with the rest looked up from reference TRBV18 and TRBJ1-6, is NAGVMQNPRHLVRRRGQEARLRCSPMKGHSHVYWYRQLPEEGLKFMVYLQKENIIDESGMPKERFSAEFPKEGPSILRIQQVVRGDSAAYFCASSPKTGGSNSPLHFGNGTRLTVT.

CDR3 nucleotide sequence: TGTGCCAGCAGCCAAGATCAGCGGGACAGGGGGCTCTATGGCTACACCTTC. The encoded protein is CASSQDQRDRGLYGYTF. The chain employs TRBV14 and TRBJ1-2; 12 bases are a match to TRBD1. The ends lost 0 bases at V and 4 bases at J; junction bases unmatched: 6. The germline CDR1 and CDR2 sequences are SGHDN and FVKESK. The CDR3 totals 17 residues. The variable domain in full, completed from reference TRBV14 and TRBJ1-2, reads EAGVTQFPSHSVIEKGQTVTLRCDPISGHDNLYWYRRVMGKEIKFLLHFVKESKQDESGMPNNRFLAERTGGTYSTLKVQPAELEDSGVYFCASSQDQRDRGLYGYTFGSGTRLTVV.

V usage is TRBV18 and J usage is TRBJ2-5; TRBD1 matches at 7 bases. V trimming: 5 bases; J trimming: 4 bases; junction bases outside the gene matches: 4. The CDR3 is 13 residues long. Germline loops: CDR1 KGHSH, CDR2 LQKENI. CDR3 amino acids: CASSGPGGETQYF. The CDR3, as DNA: TGTGCCAGCTCAGGACCAGGGGGAGAGACCCAGTACTTC. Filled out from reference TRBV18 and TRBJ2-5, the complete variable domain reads NAGVMQNPRHLVRRRGQEARLRCSPMKGHSHVYWYRQLPEEGLKFMVYLQKENIIDESGMPKERFSAEFPKEGPSILRIQQVVRGDSAAYFCASSGPGGETQYFGPGTRLLVL.

The CDR3 sequence: CASSLGTVQETQYF. The CDR3 DNA sequence: TGTGCCAGCAGCCTAGGGACTGTCCAAGAGACCCAGTACTTC. V and J are TRBV7-9 and TRBJ2-5; tentatively, D is TRBD2 (6 bases). The CDR3 covers 14 residues. The germline V and J ends were trimmed by 5 bases and 1 base, with 11 bases remaining between them. CDR1 is SEHNR, CDR2 FQNEAQ, per germline (reference sequence).

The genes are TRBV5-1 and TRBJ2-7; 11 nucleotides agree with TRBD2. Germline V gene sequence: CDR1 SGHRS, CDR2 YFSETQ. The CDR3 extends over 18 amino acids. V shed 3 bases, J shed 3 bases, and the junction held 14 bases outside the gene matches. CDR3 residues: CASSYGPRLAGGNYEQYF. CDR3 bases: TGCGCCAGCAGCTACGGACCCCGTCTAGCGGGGGGCAACTACGAGCAGTACTTC.

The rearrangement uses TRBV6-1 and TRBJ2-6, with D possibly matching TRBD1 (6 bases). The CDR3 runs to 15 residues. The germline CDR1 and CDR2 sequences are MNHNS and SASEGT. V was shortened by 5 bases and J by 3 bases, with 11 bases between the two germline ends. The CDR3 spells CASSTQGSGANVLTF. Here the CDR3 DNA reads TGTGCCAGCAGTACCCAGGGGAGTGGGGCCAACGTCCTGACTTTC.